A single sample gave rise to the 20 T cell receptor beta chains below, sequenced in a study of glioma-infiltrating T cells. Using RNA template, CDR3s of TCR alpha and beta were amplified with iRepertoire arm-PCR. TCRdb re-derived calls from the multiplex PCR reads in MiXCR, one entry per CDR3 protein. The table includes about 410,000 distinct CDR3 sequences, approximately 42% detected once. Sequencing was done on a sample of glioma tissue, nonneoplastic brain tissue, or PBMCs (not recorded which). Every receptor here comes from a human donor with low-grade glioma or glioblastoma, undergoing nonglioma brain surgery, or in good health (not recorded which).

The chain carries TRBV15 and TRBJ2-5; 7 nucleotides align to TRBD2. The DNA end is a closer match to TRBJ2-7, so the J assignment may be wrong. Germline CDR1 is LNHNV and CDR2 is YYDKDF (reference sequence). The CDR3 is made up of 20 amino acids. This CDR3 reads CATSRVRPLVAGSVPYEQYF. CDR3 nucleotide sequence: TGTGCCACCAGCAGAGTCAGGCCTCTGGTAGCGGGCTCCGTGCCTTACGAGCAGTACTTC.

This rearrangement joins TRBV6-2 or TRBV6-3 to TRBJ2-1; D unclear. Germline-derived CDR1 and CDR2 are MNHEY and SVGEGT. This CDR3 has 14 residues. Trimming took 2 bases from V and 8 from J, leaving 13 bases between them. CDR3 amino acids: CASSYNRDYYEQFF. For the CDR3, the DNA is TGTGCCAGCAGTTACAACAGAGATTACTATGAGCAGTTCTTC.

The rearrangement joins TRBV3-1 to TRBJ2-7, with 7 nucleotides matching TRBD1. The CDR3 runs 15 residues. CDR1 LGHDT and CDR2 YNNKEL come from the germline V gene (reference sequence). The trim removed 4 bases at V and 3 bases at J, leaving 9 bases unmatched. The CDR3 DNA is TGTGCCAGCAGCCCCTTCCGGACAGGCTACTACGAGCAGTACTTC. This sequence encodes CASSPFRTGYYEQYF.

This clonotype appeared a single time. The junction and the germline gene differ at one end; a read error may be behind it. The V and J genes are TRBV20-1 and TRBJ1-6, with D maybe TRBD1 (5 bases). Germline lookup yields CDR1 DFQATT and CDR2 SNEGSKA (reference sequence). The CDR3 has 14 residues. The CDR3 nucleotides are TGCAGTGCTACCAGGGTCTCCTATAATTCACCCCTCTACTTT. Its protein product is CSATRVSYNSPLYF.

Regarding this clonotype: One end of the junction fails to match germline, which may point to a read error. The chain carries TRBV7-9 and TRBJ1-4; TRBD1 might be the D (6 bases). The CDR3 consists of 10 residues. In germline, CDR1 is SEHNR, CDR2 FQNEAQ (reference sequence). The CDR3 DNA follows: TGTGCCAGCAGCTGGGCGGGACACAGTTTT. Translating it yields CASSWAGHSF.

This clonotype was seen only a few times. In nucleotides, the CDR3 is TGTGCCAGCAGTACGAACGCGCTCCGAGGAGATACGCAGTATTTT. Its translation is CASSTNALRGDTQYF. The genes are TRBV6-2 or TRBV6-3 and TRBJ2-3; D is unresolved. Germline CDR1 is MNHEY and CDR2 is SVGEGT. Trimming took 5 bases from V and 5 from J, leaving 17 bases between them. The CDR3 length is 15 residues.

With respect to this clonotype: One junction end disagrees with the germline gene, perhaps due to a read error. V gene TRBV20-1 combines with J gene TRBJ1-5; D gene unclear. Germline assignment: CDR1 DFQATT and CDR2 SNEGSKA (reference sequence). The CDR3 runs 15 residues. The CDR3 is CSQEGGLHSNKPQHF. The CDR3 DNA reads as TGCAGTCAAGAGGGCGGACTCCATAGCAATAAGCCCCAGCATTTT.

A word on this clonotype: A much larger clone sits a single nucleotide away, making a read error possible. This chain connects TRBV7-6 to TRBJ2-7, with D hard to call. This CDR3 contains 13 residues. The germline CDR1 and CDR2 sequences are SGHVS and FNYEAQ. Trimming stripped 1 base from V and 5 bases from J, with 9 bases between. The CDR3 is CASSLELRNEQYF. In DNA, the CDR3 is TGTGCCAGCAGCTTAGAACTCAGGAACGAGCAGTACTTC.

This clonotype was recorded a few times. The chain has TRBV6-1 and TRBJ2-7, with 7 bases fitting TRBD2. The V and J ends lost 7 bases and 2 bases, in that order; junction bases with no gene match: 14. Germline V gives CDR1 MNHNS, CDR2 SASEGT. CDR3 length equals 16 residues. CDR3 in amino acids: CASTLPDVGGTYEQYF. The DNA of the CDR3 is TGTGCCAGCACCCTGCCAGACGTGGGAGGGACCTACGAGCAGTACTTC.

The chain uses TRBV28 and TRBJ2-7; a weak D match, TRBD1 (6 bases). V dropped 3 bases and J dropped 0 bases, with 18 bases sitting between them. CDR3 length equals 17 residues. Looked up from germline, CDR1 is MDHEN and CDR2 is SYDVKM. CDR3 nucleotides: TGTGCCAGCAGTTTTAGAGTCGAGACAGGTTCCTCCTACGAGCAGTACTTC. This codes for CASSFRVETGSSYEQYF.

The V and J genes are TRBV28 and TRBJ2-6; no reliable D call. Germline values: CDR1 MDHEN, CDR2 SYDVKM. This CDR3 spans 15 amino acids. The V end was cut by 2 bases, the J end by 4 bases, with 9 bases between. The CDR3 is CASSLDLRGANVLTF. In nucleotides, the CDR3 is TGTGCCAGCAGTTTAGATCTGCGGGGGGCCAACGTCCTGACTTTC.

The genes are TRBV19 and TRBJ2-1; 14 bases agree with TRBD2. V shed 4 bases and J 8 bases; nucleotides not matched to a gene: 4. The CDR3 has 15 residues. Looked up from germline, CDR1 is LNHDA and CDR2 is SQIVND (reference sequence). In DNA, the CDR3 is TGTGCCAGTAGTACGGGACTAGCGGGAGACGATGAGCAGTTCTTC. This sequence encodes CASSTGLAGDDEQFF.

V gene TRBV4-1 combines with J gene TRBJ2-1, with a tentative D call TRBD1 (6 bases). The length of the CDR3 is 17 residues. Germline V gives CDR1 MGHRA, CDR2 YSYEKL. V lost 1 base, J lost 1 base, and 14 bases lay in between. CDR3 sequence (DNA): TGCGCCAGCAGCCAAGTTCAAGGGGGTGGGTCCTACAATGAGCAGTTCTTC. Translated, it gives CASSQVQGGGSYNEQFF.

In the case of this clonotype: Since a much larger clone is just one base distant, this may be a read error. The rearrangement uses TRBV28 and TRBJ1-1; no clear D. Germline assignment: CDR1 MDHEN and CDR2 SYDVKM. This CDR3 comprises 13 residues. The CDR3 region has the DNA TGTGCCGGCAGTTTACGGGGGAACACTGAAGCTTTCTTT. This sequence encodes CAGSLRGNTEAFF.

The V and J genes are TRBV29-1 and TRBJ2-5; a possible D gene is TRBD2 (5 bases). The CDR3 sequence is 13 residues long. CDR1 is SQVTM and CDR2 is ANQGSEA in the germline V gene. V lost 0 bases, J lost 11 bases, and 16 bases lay in between. The CDR3 sequence is CSVEDRGPREQYF. DNA of the CDR3: TGCAGCGTTGAAGATCGCGGGCCCCGTGAGCAGTACTTC.

This CDR3 is CSAIRGEQFF. DNA for the CDR3: TGCAGCGCAATTAGGGGTGAGCAGTTCTTC. This sequence joins TRBV29-1 and TRBJ2-1; perhaps TRBD1 as D (5 bases). The CDR3 covers 10 residues. In germline, CDR1 is SQVTM, CDR2 ANQGSEA. V gave up 7 bases and J gave up 9 bases, with 10 bases separating them.

This chain uses TRBV18 with TRBJ2-2, with D unclear. V was shortened by 4 bases and J by 5 bases, with 5 bases between the two germline ends. The length of the CDR3 is 12 residues. Germline CDR1 is KGHSH and CDR2 is LQKENI. CDR3 protein: CASSQTTGELFF. The CDR3, as DNA: TGTGCCAGCTCACAAACAACCGGGGAGCTGTTTTTT.

A few counts support this clonotype. The chain has TRBV4-1 and TRBJ2-7; 12 bases match TRBD2. Per germline, CDR1 MGHRA and CDR2 YSYEKL. The CDR3 totals 15 residues. V lost 6 bases and J lost 0; bases outside the gene matches: 3. The CDR3 protein is CASRVTSGSSYEQYF. As DNA, the CDR3 is TGCGCCAGCAGGGTGACTAGCGGGAGCTCCTACGAGCAGTACTTC.

The chain has TRBV5-1 and TRBJ2-5; D remains unclear. This CDR3 has 15 amino acids. Trimming took off 3 bases at V and 5 bases at J, with 17 bases between the two ends. From germline, CDR1 is SGHRS and CDR2 YFSETQ. The CDR3 bases are TGCGCCAGCAGCTCGGCGACGTCCTGGCGTGAGACCCAGTACTTC. This codes for CASSSATSWRETQYF.

Turning to this clonotype: A read error may be the cause here, since a much bigger clone is one base away. This rearrangement joins TRBV7-9 to TRBJ2-3; D not resolved. Germline V gene lookup returns CDR1 SEHNR and CDR2 FQNEAQ (reference sequence). CDR3 size: 12 residues. Trimming took off 0 bases at V and 7 bases at J, with 5 bases between the two ends. The CDR3 sequence is CASSLAEYTQYF. The CDR3 nucleotides read TGTGCCAGCAGCTTAGCAGAGTATACGCAGTATTTT.